This T cell receptor beta chain comes out of a study of blood T cell repertoires in COVID-19. The CDR3 covers 17 residues. The V gene's germline CDR1 is LGHDT and CDR2 YNNKEL (reference sequence). With V trimmed by 3 bases and J by 6 bases, 9 bases remained unmatched. Libraries were prepared by immunoSEQ multiplex PCR; TCRdb keeps only in-frame clonotypes and omits some of them. This sample has 250,000 or so clones, with about four fifths found just once. The source of this sequence is a woman younger than 30 with acute or convalescent COVID-19. The gene calls are TRBV3-1 (or the pseudogene TRBV3-2) and TRBJ2-1, with TRBD2 matching 12 bases. What was sequenced was peripheral blood. The CDR3 spells CASSHGYLAGGANEQFF. The CDR3 DNA reads TGTGCCAGCAGCCACGGATATCTAGCGGGAGGGGCCAATGAGCAGTTCTTC.